This T cell receptor (beta chain) was observed in a study of vaccination and CD4 T cells after COVID-19 (dated by TCRdb to the early 2020s). About the full investigation: SARS-CoV-2 positivity had been established in the convalescent patients by nasal swab PCR, and mild disease was recorded in under ten of these patients and severe disease in one. Post-vaccine blood samples were obtained a median of around 74 days after the second vaccine dose, with a range of about 14 to 241 days. Overlapping spike peptide pools from SARS-CoV-2 and from the common cold coronaviruses HCoV-NL63, HCoV-OC43 and HCoV-229E were used as culture stimuli. Two doses of either the Pfizer-BioNTech BNT162b2 vaccine (n=8) or the Moderna mRNA-1273 vaccine (n=2) were administered to participants. Six males and four females were included in the convalescent cohort, with two Hispanic individuals, seven Caucasians, two Asians and one multiracial person represented. Post-COVID blood samples were collected from convalescent patients a median of roughly 100 days after diagnosis, with a range of about 30 to 161 days. In 10 COVID-19 convalescent patients and a handful of infection-naive healthy vaccine recipients, researchers compared the spike-specific CD4+ TCR repertoire from before mRNA vaccination with the repertoire from after. In control cultures, a CEFX viral epitope pool was used as positive control, an HIV-1 Nef peptide pool was used as negative control, or no peptide was added.

The germline V gene (reference sequence) yields DFQATT for CDR1 and SNEGSKA for CDR2. The CDR3 runs 16 residues from the cysteine to the phenylalanine. Just CDR3 DNA is preserved here, 48 bases in frame from base 1. V loses 1 base of germline sequence and J loses 4 bases, and the interval between the two ends is 16 bases. Comment on this clonotype: The target of this receptor is not known. There are no base qualities to consult, and no much larger clone falls within one base.

On the study overall, not on this receptor specifically: Although the median number of SARS-CoV-2-reactive clonotypes went up from roughly 19 after infection to 38 after vaccination, the increase was not significant. The number of convalescent patients in the study was relatively small, and the study did not examine early timepoints following natural infection. Nearly all vaccine-specific clones in convalescent patients (304 of 307) were mono-reactive for SARS-CoV-2 spike rather than cross-reactive with common cold coronaviruses. Among the post-vaccine SARS-CoV-2-reactive clones in convalescent patients, a median approximately 90% showed up only after vaccination, which suggests vaccine-specific priming.

What the treatment or condition label conveys for this sample: approximately 11-day PBMC culture with coronavirus spike peptide pools or control peptides (ViraFEST assay). The ViraFEST assay, used in the study, expanded antigen-specific T cells with peptide pools and then identified the expanded clonotypes through TCR sequencing. The positive SARS-CoV-2 PCR tests of the convalescent patients were dated from March to December 2020, before the Alpha, Beta and Delta variants emerged in the United States. Each well held 2.2 million or so PBMCs cultured with around 9 ug/ml peptide pools in IMDM containing about 5% human AB serum and around 9 IU/ml IL-2. Half of the culture medium was replaced with fresh IL-2-containing medium on days 3 and 7. CD4+ T cells were isolated after approximately eleven days of culture through negative selection using the EasySep CD4+ T cell isolation kit. Ficoll-Paque Plus gradient centrifugation was used to isolate PBMCs from whole blood, and the isolated PBMCs were then either used fresh or cryopreserved at -140C. Each culture condition was generally run in triplicate wells.

Libraries were built with PCR. TCR sequencing of DNA from cultured CD4+ T cells used the Oncomine TCR Beta short-read assay at the Johns Hopkins FTIC core. The QIAamp micro DNA kit was used to extract genomic DNA from the cultured CD4+ T cells. Oncomine TCR Beta libraries from cultured CD4+ T cells were pooled with unique dual indexes and sequenced on an Illumina iSeq 100. The source study handled its data this way. Non-productive sequences were filtered out, and CDR3s that did not start with C, did not end with F or W, or were shorter than 7 amino acids were discarded. The MANAFEST web application was used to identify antigen-specific clonotypes by comparing peptide-stimulated wells against reference wells and other culture wells. To be called positive, a clone needed an FDR below 0.05, an odds ratio above 5, and a productive frequency above 0.1% in at least two of three replicate wells. Clonotypes that were significantly expanded in both SARS-CoV-2 spike wells and at least one common cold coronavirus spike condition were defined as cross-reactive. Levenshtein distances (stringdist) and unrooted phylogenetic trees (ape) in R version 3.6.1 were used to assess CDR3 homology. In TCRdb, the public reads were trimmed at Q25 with fastp and aligned with MiXCR, with productive beta chains retained. Rows are combined by CDR3 protein, so each entry shows the most common genes and DNA. TCRdb's processing, not the authors', yielded these V and J calls. The sample data list some 12,000 distinct CDR3 sequences, and approximately 53% of these were observed just once. Roughly 13% of the sample goes to the ten largest clones.

The rearrangement combines TRBV20-1 with TRBJ1-4; no confident D gene assignment can be made. The source of this sequence is a human donor who had recovered from COVID-19. Source material: CD4+ T cells from blood, cultured in vitro. The CDR3 is CSARGFGGVGNEKLFF. In nucleotides, the sequence is TGCAGTGCTAGAGGGTTCGGCGGGGTTGGTAATGAAAAACTGTTTTTT.